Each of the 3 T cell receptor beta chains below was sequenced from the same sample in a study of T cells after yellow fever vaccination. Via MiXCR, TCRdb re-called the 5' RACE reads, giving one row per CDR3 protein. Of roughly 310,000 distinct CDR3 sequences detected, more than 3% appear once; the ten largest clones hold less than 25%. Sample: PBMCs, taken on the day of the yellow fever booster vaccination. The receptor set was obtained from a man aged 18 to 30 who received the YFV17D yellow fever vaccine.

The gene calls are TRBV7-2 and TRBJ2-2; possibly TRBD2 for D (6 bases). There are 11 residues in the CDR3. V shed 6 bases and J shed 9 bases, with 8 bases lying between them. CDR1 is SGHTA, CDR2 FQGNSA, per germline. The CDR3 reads CASRLARELFF. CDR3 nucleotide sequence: TGTGCCAGCAGACTAGCCCGGGAGCTGTTTTTT.

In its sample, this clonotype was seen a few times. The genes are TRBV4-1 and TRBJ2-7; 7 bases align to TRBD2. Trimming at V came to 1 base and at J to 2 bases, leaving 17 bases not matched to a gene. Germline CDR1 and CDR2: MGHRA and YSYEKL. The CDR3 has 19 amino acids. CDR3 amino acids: CASSQGRPLRRGETYEQYF. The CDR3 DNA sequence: TGCGCCAGCAGCCAAGGTCGTCCCCTGAGACGGGGGGAAACCTACGAGCAGTACTTC.

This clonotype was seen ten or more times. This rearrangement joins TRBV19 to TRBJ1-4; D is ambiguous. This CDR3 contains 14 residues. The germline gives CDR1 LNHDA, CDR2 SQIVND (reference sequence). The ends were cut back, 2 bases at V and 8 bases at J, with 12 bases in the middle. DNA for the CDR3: TGTGCCAGTAGTATACCACTCCGGAGGGAAAAACTGTTTTTT. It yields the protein CASSIPLRREKLFF.